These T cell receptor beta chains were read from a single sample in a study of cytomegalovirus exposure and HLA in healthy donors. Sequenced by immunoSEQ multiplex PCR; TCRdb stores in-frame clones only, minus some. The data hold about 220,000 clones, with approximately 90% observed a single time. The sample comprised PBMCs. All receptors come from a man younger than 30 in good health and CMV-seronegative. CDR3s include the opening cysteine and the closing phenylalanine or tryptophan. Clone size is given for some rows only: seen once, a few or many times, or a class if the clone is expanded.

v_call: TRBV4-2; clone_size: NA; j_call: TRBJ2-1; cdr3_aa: CASSQAAFRGIASSYNEQFF
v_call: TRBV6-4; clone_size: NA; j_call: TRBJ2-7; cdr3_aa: CASRPGLAGASSYEQYF
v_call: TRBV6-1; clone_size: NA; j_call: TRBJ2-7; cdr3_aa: CASSGLAGEYEQYF
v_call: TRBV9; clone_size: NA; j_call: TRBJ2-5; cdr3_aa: CASSVAPVIETQYF
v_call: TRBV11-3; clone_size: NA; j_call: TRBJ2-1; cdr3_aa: CASSLSLAEPYNEQFF
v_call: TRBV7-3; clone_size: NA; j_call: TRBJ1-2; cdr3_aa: CASSQGTDSSYTF
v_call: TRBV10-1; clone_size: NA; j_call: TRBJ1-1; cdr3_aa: CASSESGYNTEAFF
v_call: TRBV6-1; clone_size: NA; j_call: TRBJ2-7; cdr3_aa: CASSRTSGGAREQYF
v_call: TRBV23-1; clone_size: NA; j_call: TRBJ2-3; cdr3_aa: CASSRQGPTDTQYF
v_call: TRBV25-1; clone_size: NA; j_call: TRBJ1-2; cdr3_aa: CASSETQGHGYTF
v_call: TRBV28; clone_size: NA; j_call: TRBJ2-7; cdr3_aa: CASSLGLGSYEQYF
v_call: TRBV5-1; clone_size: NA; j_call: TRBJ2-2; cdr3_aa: CASSWGPRQGDTGELFF
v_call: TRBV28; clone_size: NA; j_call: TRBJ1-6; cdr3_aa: CASSSQTGGSSPLHF
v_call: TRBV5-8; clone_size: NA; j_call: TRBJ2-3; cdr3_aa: CASNSQGQGLGASTDTQYF
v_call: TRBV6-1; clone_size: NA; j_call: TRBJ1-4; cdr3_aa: CASSEATTVNHNEKLFF
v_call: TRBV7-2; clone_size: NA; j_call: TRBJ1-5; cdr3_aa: CASSPGTGGYQPQHF
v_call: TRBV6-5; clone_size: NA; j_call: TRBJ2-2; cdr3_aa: CASRWGLDTGELFF
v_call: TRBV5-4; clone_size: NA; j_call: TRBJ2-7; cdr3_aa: CASSLALDGWAEQYF
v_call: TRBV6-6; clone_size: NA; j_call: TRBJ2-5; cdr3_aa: CASSYRLAGFQETQYF
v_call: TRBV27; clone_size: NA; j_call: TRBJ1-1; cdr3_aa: CASSFVQGGGTEAFF
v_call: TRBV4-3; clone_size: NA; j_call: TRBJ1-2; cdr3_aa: CASSPTGQIIYFGYTF
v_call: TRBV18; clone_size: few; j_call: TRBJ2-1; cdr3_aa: CASSPLGSSYNEQFF
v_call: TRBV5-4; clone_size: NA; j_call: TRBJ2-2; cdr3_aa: CASSSGQERNTGELFF
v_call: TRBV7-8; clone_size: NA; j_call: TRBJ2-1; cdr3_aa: CASSRPDGDNEQFF
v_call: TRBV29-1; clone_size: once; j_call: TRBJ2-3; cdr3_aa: CSGRPLATSGESDTQYF
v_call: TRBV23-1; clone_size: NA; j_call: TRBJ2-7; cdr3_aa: CASSHRDREKGSYEQYF
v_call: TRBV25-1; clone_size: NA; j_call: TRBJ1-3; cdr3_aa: CASSEYQVRGNTIYF
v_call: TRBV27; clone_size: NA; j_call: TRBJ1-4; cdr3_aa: CASSNRATNEKLFF
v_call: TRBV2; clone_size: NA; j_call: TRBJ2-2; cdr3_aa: CASSPGTSGELFF
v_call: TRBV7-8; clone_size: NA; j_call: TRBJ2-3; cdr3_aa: CASSSRPGVGTDTQYF
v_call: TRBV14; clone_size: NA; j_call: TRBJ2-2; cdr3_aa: CASSPPGGELFF
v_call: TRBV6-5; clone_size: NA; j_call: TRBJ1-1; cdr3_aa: CASSYSFRGEAFF
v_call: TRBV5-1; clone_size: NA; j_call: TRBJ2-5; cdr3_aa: CASSQSGRETQYF
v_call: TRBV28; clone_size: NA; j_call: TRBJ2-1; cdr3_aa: CASSPSGTGVPSYNEQFF
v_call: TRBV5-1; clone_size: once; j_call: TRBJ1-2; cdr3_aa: CASSLGREKGDGYTF
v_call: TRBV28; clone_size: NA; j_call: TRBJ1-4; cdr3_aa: CATQFNEKLFF
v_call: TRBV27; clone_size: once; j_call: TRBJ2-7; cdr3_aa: CASSLEGNPSTKEQYF
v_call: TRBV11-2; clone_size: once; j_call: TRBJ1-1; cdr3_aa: CASSLVFSGTEAFF
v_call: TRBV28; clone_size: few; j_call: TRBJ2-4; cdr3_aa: CASSLIHPNRGQWNIQYF
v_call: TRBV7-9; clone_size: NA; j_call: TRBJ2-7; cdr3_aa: CATKGDTTPGQYF
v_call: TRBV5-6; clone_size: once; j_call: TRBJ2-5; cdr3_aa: CASSWLAGDYQETQYF
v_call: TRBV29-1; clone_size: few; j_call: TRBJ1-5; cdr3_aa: CSVGQGDQPQHF
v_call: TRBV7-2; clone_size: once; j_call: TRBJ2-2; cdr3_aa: CASSLGQGGNTGELFF
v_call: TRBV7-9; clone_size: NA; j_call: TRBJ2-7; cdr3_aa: CASSPPRTGPYEQYF
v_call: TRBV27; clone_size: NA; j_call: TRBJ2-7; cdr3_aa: CASSSPYEQYF
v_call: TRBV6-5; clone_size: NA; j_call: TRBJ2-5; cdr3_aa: CASSWLGQGEGTQYF
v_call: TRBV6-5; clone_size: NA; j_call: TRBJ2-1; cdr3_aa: CASSYGQAGRNEQFF
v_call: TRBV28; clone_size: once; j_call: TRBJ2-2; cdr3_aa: CASRLTGTGELFF
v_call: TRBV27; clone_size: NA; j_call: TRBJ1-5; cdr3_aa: CASSYTRFGRQVNQPQHF
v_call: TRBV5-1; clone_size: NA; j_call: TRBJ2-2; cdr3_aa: CASSNTGQGDGELFF
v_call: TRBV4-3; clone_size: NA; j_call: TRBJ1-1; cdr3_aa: CASSPKGAGGINTEAFF